These 23 T cell receptor beta chains originate from one sample sequenced in a study of brain T cells in children with intractable seizures (dated by TCRdb to about 2021). Read against the paper, the sample's time point label means: blood from clinic visit 5 months post-surgery; TSC patient then seizure free. The library was generated by the immunoSEQ multiplex PCR assay. TCRdb's version of the immuneACCESS table is confined to in-frame rearrangements and falls short of the full clone set. An unresolved V gene accounts for under half of the shortfall where checked; the remainder is of unknown origin. This sample gives 340,000 or so clones in total; about 94% of them show up just once. The ten largest account for 4.5% to 7% of the sample. The starting material was peripheral blood, obtained roughly 5 months after surgery. The receptors here all came from a boy under two years old with tuberous sclerosis and intractable seizures.

The chain uses TRBV6-5 and TRBJ2-7; no clear D gene. V gave up 0 bases and J gave up 2 bases, with 8 bases separating them. This CDR3 spans 14 amino acids. Germline-derived CDR1 and CDR2 are MNHEY and SVGAGI. Here the CDR3 DNA reads TGTGCCAGCAGTTACTCGACGATCCCCTACGAGCAGTACTTC. Protein product: CASSYSTIPYEQYF.

The CDR3 reads CASSRGRGPNQPQHF. The CDR3 DNA is TGTGCCAGCAGCCGAGGTAGGGGTCCCAATCAGCCCCAGCATTTT. This chain links TRBV5-4 with TRBJ1-5; D might be TRBD1 (5 bases). V was pared by 4 bases and J by 3 bases, with 14 bases between. The CDR3 consists of 15 residues. Germline V gene data show CDR1 as SGHNT and CDR2 as YYREEE (reference sequence).

This chain links TRBV2 with TRBJ2-5, with D maybe TRBD1 (5 bases). The V end was cut by 2 bases, the J end by 5 bases, with 21 bases between. Germline lookup yields CDR1 SNHLY and CDR2 FYNNEI. This CDR3 is built from 17 residues. The CDR3 loop reads CASSEFGAVVKGETQYF. The CDR3 nucleotides are TGTGCCAGCAGTGAATTTGGGGCGGTCGTCAAGGGGGAGACCCAGTACTTC.

The V call is TRBV6-6, the J call TRBJ2-7; the match to TRBD1 covers 9 bases. The CDR3 has 16 amino acids. The J segment lost 3 bases and the V segment lost 2 bases, leaving 8 bases of the junction unmatched. CDR1 and CDR2 from the germline V gene are MNHNY and SVGAGI (reference sequence). The CDR3 is CASSYVVGQGNYEQYF. CDR3 DNA: TGTGCCAGCAGTTACGTCGTGGGACAGGGAAACTACGAGCAGTACTTC.

The chain recombines TRBV4-1 with TRBJ1-5; D is perhaps TRBD1 (5 bases). V was cut by 3 bases and J by 2 bases, with 5 bases left in between. This CDR3 region has 13 residues. Germline CDR1 and CDR2: MGHRA and YSYEKL. The CDR3 DNA sequence: TGCGCCAGCAGCCACAGGGGCAATCAGCCCCAGCATTTT. Its protein product is CASSHRGNQPQHF.

The chain employs TRBV6-5 and TRBJ1-2, with TRBD1 matching over 7 bases. V dropped 8 bases and J dropped 5; count of bases not matched to a gene: 8. This CDR3 has 13 amino acids. Germline lookup yields CDR1 MNHEY and CDR2 SVGAGI. Here the CDR3 reads CASRQTGVYGYTF. The CDR3 coding sequence is TGTGCCAGCCGCCAAACAGGGGTTTATGGCTACACCTTC.

The chain combines TRBV28 with TRBJ2-7; 9 nucleotides match TRBD1. Germline CDR1 is MDHEN and CDR2 is SYDVKM. This CDR3 contains 16 residues. V shed 3 bases and J 0 bases; nucleotides not matched to a gene: 6. CDR3 nucleotide sequence: TGTGCCAGCAGTTTGTTGGGACAGGGATTCTCCTACGAGCAGTACTTC. Its protein product is CASSLLGQGFSYEQYF.

This clone was counted only a few times. The chain couples TRBV21-1 to TRBJ1-1. TRBV21-1 is reported as a pseudogene. This CDR3 spans 8 amino acids. Here the CDR3 DNA reads TGTGCCAGCGGGGGGGCTTTCTTT. It codes for CASGGAFF.

The V gene is TRBV2, the J gene TRBJ2-1, with 12 bases fitting TRBD2. This CDR3 comprises 15 residues. The ends lost 6 bases at V and 4 bases at J; junction bases unmatched: 4. Germline CDR1 SNHLY, CDR2 FYNNEI. CDR3 region: CASSDGTSGYNEQFF. CDR3 bases: TGTGCCAGCAGCGATGGGACTAGCGGGTACAATGAGCAGTTCTTC.

The CDR3 loop reads CASSSRDTGRYEQYF. CDR3 nucleotides: TGTGCCAGCAGCTCCCGGGACACTGGAAGGTACGAGCAGTACTTC. This rearrangement joins TRBV5-4 to TRBJ2-7; D may be TRBD1 (6 bases). Germline CDR1 is SGHNT and CDR2 is YYREEE (reference sequence). The CDR3 totals 15 residues. V lost 3 bases and J 4 bases, leaving 17 bases between the germline ends.

The V call is TRBV5-5, the J call TRBJ2-7; 13 nucleotides agree with TRBD2. Germline V CDR1 and CDR2: SGHKS, YYEKEE (reference sequence). The V and J ends lost 4 bases and 3 bases, in that order; junction bases with no gene match: 1. The CDR3 runs 14 residues. The CDR3 here is CASSRTSGSYEQYF. The CDR3 DNA reads as TGTGCCAGCAGCCGGACTAGCGGGAGCTACGAGCAGTACTTC.

This chain joins TRBV19 and TRBJ2-7; D not certain. The CDR3 length is 13 residues. Trimming shortened V by 1 base and J by 4 bases, and 8 bases separated the two germline ends. CDR1 and CDR2 from the germline V gene are LNHDA and SQIVND (reference sequence). The CDR3 DNA reads as TGTGCCAGTAGTATAGGAAGGGAATACGAGCAGTACTTC. Its protein product is CASSIGREYEQYF.

This clone was seen once. The rearrangement uses TRBV6-5 and TRBJ2-6; D gene unclear. The CDR3 totals 13 residues. Germline CDR1 reads MNHEY; CDR2 reads SVGAGI. Trimming left V 2 bases short and J 4 bases short, with 3 bases between. This CDR3 is CASSYGGANVLTF. In nucleotides, the CDR3 is TGTGCCAGCAGTTACGGCGGGGCCAACGTCCTGACTTTC.

This clone has more than one count but fewer than ten. The chain is built from TRBV19 and TRBJ1-3, with D unclear. Trimming left V 8 bases short and J 4 bases short, with 6 bases between. The CDR3 runs to 11 residues. Looked up from germline, CDR1 is LNHDA and CDR2 is SQIVND (reference sequence). The CDR3 here is CASSQGNTIYF. The CDR3 nucleotides read TGTGCCAGTTCCCAGGGAAACACCATATATTTT.

CDR3 nucleotide sequence: TGTGCCAGCACTGGTTGGCGGTCCTCCTACGAGCAGTACTTC. Protein: CASTGWRSSYEQYF. The V call is TRBV6-5, the J call TRBJ2-7; D is undetermined. V was shortened by 7 bases and J by 0 bases, with 13 bases between the two germline ends. Germline lookup yields CDR1 MNHEY and CDR2 SVGAGI. There are 14 residues in the CDR3.

The genes are TRBV28 and TRBJ1-2; no clear D gene. This CDR3 is 13 amino acids long. Looked up from germline, CDR1 is MDHEN and CDR2 is SYDVKM. V shed 6 bases and J shed 2 bases, with 10 bases lying between them. The CDR3 coding sequence is TGTGCCAGCAGCTCTACAGCGAACTATGGCTACACCTTC. This translates into CASSSTANYGYTF.

The V call is TRBV4-1, the J call TRBJ1-2; no clear D. Germline values: CDR1 MGHRA, CDR2 YSYEKL. The V end lost 0 bases, the J end lost 4 bases, and 9 bases lay between the germline ends. This CDR3 contains 14 residues. The CDR3 DNA sequence: TGCGCCAGCAGCCAAGAATGGGCACCCTATGGCTACACCTTC. Its protein product is CASSQEWAPYGYTF.

J is TRBJ2-1 and V is TRBV7-3; the D gene is possibly TRBD1 (5 bases). The CDR3 is made up of 12 amino acids. Germline CDR1 reads SGHTA; CDR2 reads FQGTGA. Trimming pared 2 bases from V and 10 bases from J, leaving 9 bases between. The CDR3 protein is CASSLPAGEQFF. In DNA form, the CDR3 reads TGTGCCAGCAGCTTACCGGCAGGGGAGCAGTTCTTC.

This chain joins TRBV2 and TRBJ1-5; no definite D call. This CDR3 comprises 13 residues. CDR1 is SNHLY, CDR2 FYNNEI, per germline. Trimming pared 4 bases from V and 0 bases from J, leaving 4 bases between. CDR3 loop: CASSGGSNQPQHF. The CDR3, as DNA: TGTGCCAGCAGTGGGGGTAGCAATCAGCCCCAGCATTTT.

This chain uses TRBV5-4 with TRBJ2-2; D unclear. This CDR3 is built from 17 residues. Germline CDR1 is SGHNT and CDR2 is YYREEE (reference sequence). Between the trimmed V and J ends, which lost 0 bases and 0 bases, there was a span of 12 bases. CDR3 loop: CASSLGPSRTNTGELFF. In nucleotides, the CDR3 is TGTGCCAGCAGCTTGGGGCCCTCGCGGACGAACACCGGGGAGCTGTTTTTT.

Points on this clone: The same CDR3 arises from other DNA sequences in this sample as well. The V call is TRBV6-1, the J call TRBJ1-5; a possible D gene is TRBD1 (5 bases). The V gene's germline CDR1 is MNHNS and CDR2 SASEGT. This CDR3 region has 14 residues. V lost 0 bases and J lost 2, with 5 bases in between. CDR3 DNA: TGTGCCAGCAGTGAAGCAGGGGGCAATCAGCCCCAGCATTTT. Residues: CASSEAGGNQPQHF.

The chain couples TRBV11-3 to TRBJ1-1, with D uncertain. Deletions cut 5 bases from V and 11 bases from J, with 15 bases between. The CDR3 loop spans 12 amino acids. Germline assignment: CDR1 SGHNT and CDR2 YENEEA. Written as DNA, the CDR3 is TGTGCCAGCAGCCTTATCGCCGGGTGGGCTTTCTTT. Translation gives CASSLIAGWAFF.

The chain uses TRBV7-9 and TRBJ2-3, with TRBD1 as a possible D gene (7 bases). There are 19 residues in the CDR3. Trimming took off 2 bases at V and 1 base at J, with 22 bases between the two ends. Germline CDR1 reads SEHNR; CDR2 reads FQNEAQ (reference sequence). The CDR3 loop reads CASSLTYPTDREGTDTQYF. As DNA, the CDR3 is TGTGCCAGCAGCTTAACTTACCCCACCGACAGGGAGGGCACAGATACGCAGTATTTT.